This T cell receptor (beta chain) derives from a study of control samples from healthy donors and cancer patients. Clones were sequenced by immunoSEQ multiplex PCR, and TCRdb holds only the in-frame ones, with some missing. The data show 70,000 to 80,000 clones, over 65% seen once. The CDR3 is 12 residues long. Germline V gene lookup returns CDR1 LNHNV and CDR2 YYDKDF (reference sequence). In regard to this clone: The junction departs from germline at one end; a sequencing error may be responsible. The sample carries other DNA sequences with the same CDR3.

The receptor was isolated from a man in his forties or fifties in good health. The specimen was blood. V gene TRBV15 combines with J gene TRBJ2-1; D unclear. For the CDR3, the DNA is TGCGCCACCAGTCCGAACTACAATGAGCAGTTCTTC. This translates into CATSPNYNEQFF. Using reference TRBV15 and TRBJ2-1 for the parts outside the CDR3, the full variable domain is DAMVIQNPRYQVTQFGKPVTLSCSQTLNHNVMYWYQQKSSQAPKLLFHYYDKDFNNEADTPDNFQSRRPNTSFCFLDIRSPGLGDTAMYLCATSPNYNEQFFGPGTRLTVL.